Listed below are T cell receptor beta chains from one sample, sequenced in a study of response to subunit inactivated influenza vaccine. TCRdb reprocessed the RT-PCR reads via MiXCR and lists one record per CDR3 protein. Of over 300,000 distinct CDR3 sequences listed, just over 20% are singletons. The sample was PBMCs from blood, taken less than 22 months after vaccination. Receptors were obtained from a man aged 45 to 70 who received an inactivated influenza vaccine. CDR3s include the opening cysteine and the closing phenylalanine or tryptophan. Each record gives: clone size, V gene, CDR3 length, D gene, J gene, CDR3 protein, CDR3 DNA. The D gene is left open where the match is weak. Expanded clones are given a class, and other clones once, few, many or no size at all.

clone size: .; V gene: TRBV19; CDR3 length: 13; D gene: TRBD2; J gene: TRBJ2-2; CDR3 protein: CASNRGDTGELFF; CDR3 DNA: TGTGCCAGTAACCGGGGGGACACCGGGGAGCTGTTTTTT
clone size: .; V gene: TRBV6-2/TRBV6-3; CDR3 length: 15; D gene: .; J gene: TRBJ1-5; CDR3 protein: CASRRTRSSNQPQHF; CDR3 DNA: TGTGCCAGCAGAAGAACCAGGAGTAGCAATCAGCCCCAGCATTTT
clone size: .; V gene: TRBV9; CDR3 length: 15; D gene: TRBD1; J gene: TRBJ1-2; CDR3 protein: CASSDGTGGNYGYTF; CDR3 DNA: TGTGCCAGCAGCGACGGGACAGGGGGGAATTATGGCTACACCTTC
clone size: few; V gene: TRBV7-2; CDR3 length: 16; D gene: .; J gene: TRBJ1-3; CDR3 protein: CASSLATGSSGNTIYF; CDR3 DNA: TGTGCCAGCAGCTTAGCTACAGGAAGCTCTGGAAACACCATATATTTT
clone size: .; V gene: TRBV4-3; CDR3 length: 14; D gene: .; J gene: TRBJ2-7; CDR3 protein: CASSQDPTRHEQYF; CDR3 DNA: TGCGCCAGCAGCCAAGATCCTACTAGGCACGAGCAGTACTTC
clone size: .; V gene: TRBV6-1; CDR3 length: 16; D gene: .; J gene: TRBJ2-1; CDR3 protein: CASSKQGLQFYNEQFF; CDR3 DNA: TGTGCCAGCAGTAAACAGGGTCTACAATTCTACAATGAGCAGTTCTTC
clone size: few; V gene: TRBV6-2/TRBV6-3; CDR3 length: 14; D gene: TRBD1; J gene: TRBJ1-1; CDR3 protein: CASSYPRTGYGAFF; CDR3 DNA: TGTGCCAGCAGTTACCCCCGGACAGGGTACGGAGCTTTCTTT
clone size: .; V gene: TRBV28; CDR3 length: 14; D gene: TRBD1; J gene: TRBJ1-2; CDR3 protein: CASSDTTGLKGYTF; CDR3 DNA: TGTGCCAGCAGTGACACGACAGGGTTGAAAGGCTACACCTTC
clone size: .; V gene: TRBV7-8; CDR3 length: 15; D gene: TRBD2; J gene: TRBJ2-5; CDR3 protein: CASSPRTSGGETQYF; CDR3 DNA: TGTGCCAGCAGCCCAAGGACTAGCGGGGGGGAGACCCAGTACTTC
clone size: many; V gene: TRBV6-5; CDR3 length: 13; D gene: .; J gene: TRBJ2-7; CDR3 protein: CASSWGRTYEQYF; CDR3 DNA: TGTGCCAGCAGTTGGGGACGGACCTACGAGCAGTACTTC
clone size: .; V gene: TRBV4-3; CDR3 length: 16; D gene: .; J gene: TRBJ2-2; CDR3 protein: CASSQDHRVQAGELFF; CDR3 DNA: TGCGCCAGCAGCCAAGATCATAGGGTTCAAGCCGGGGAGCTGTTTTTT
clone size: .; V gene: TRBV11-2; CDR3 length: 14; D gene: .; J gene: TRBJ2-7; CDR3 protein: CASSQGPWGSEQYF; CDR3 DNA: TGTGCCAGCAGCCAGGGACCATGGGGTTCCGAGCAGTACTTC
clone size: few; V gene: TRBV6-5; CDR3 length: 14; D gene: TRBD1; J gene: TRBJ2-7; CDR3 protein: CASSSRRGTGGTDF; CDR3 DNA: TGTGCCAGCAGTTCCCGGAGGGGGACAGGGGGCACTGACTTC
clone size: .; V gene: TRBV5-1; CDR3 length: 16; D gene: .; J gene: TRBJ2-5; CDR3 protein: CASSLDGGRGQETQYF; CDR3 DNA: TGCGCCAGCAGCTTGGATGGGGGAAGGGGCCAAGAGACCCAGTACTTC
clone size: .; V gene: TRBV20-1; CDR3 length: 16; D gene: TRBD1; J gene: TRBJ2-1; CDR3 protein: CSARGGQGSSYNEQFF; CDR3 DNA: TGCAGTGCTAGGGGGGGACAGGGCAGCTCCTACAATGAGCAGTTCTTC
clone size: .; V gene: TRBV3-1; CDR3 length: 18; D gene: .; J gene: TRBJ2-7; CDR3 protein: CASSQVSVAPWSSYEQYF; CDR3 DNA: TGTGCCAGCAGCCAAGTATCCGTTGCGCCTTGGAGCTCCTACGAGCAGTACTTC
clone size: .; V gene: TRBV5-1; CDR3 length: 15; D gene: .; J gene: TRBJ2-1; CDR3 protein: CASSIGTLDYNEQFF; CDR3 DNA: TGCGCCAGCAGCATCGGGACCCTTGACTACAATGAGCAGTTCTTC
clone size: many; V gene: TRBV19; CDR3 length: 13; D gene: .; J gene: TRBJ1-1; CDR3 protein: CASSDTGYGEAFF; CDR3 DNA: TGTGCCAGTAGTGATACAGGGTATGGTGAAGCTTTCTTT
clone size: .; V gene: TRBV12-3/TRBV12-4; CDR3 length: 14; D gene: .; J gene: TRBJ1-6; CDR3 protein: CASRTTGGDSPLHF; CDR3 DNA: TGTGCCAGCAGGACGACAGGTGGGGATTCACCCCTCCACTTT
clone size: .; V gene: TRBV4-2; CDR3 length: 15; D gene: .; J gene: TRBJ2-2; CDR3 protein: CASSQEVGGTGELFF; CDR3 DNA: TGTGCCAGCAGCCAAGAAGTGGGGGGCACCGGGGAGCTGTTTTTT
clone size: many; V gene: TRBV18; CDR3 length: 19; D gene: .; J gene: TRBJ1-3; CDR3 protein: CASSPQSVGGLALRNTIYF; CDR3 DNA: TGTGCCAGCTCACCACAATCAGTCGGGGGACTCGCTCTAAGGAACACCATATATTTT
clone size: .; V gene: TRBV29-1; CDR3 length: 14; D gene: TRBD2; J gene: TRBJ2-1; CDR3 protein: CSVDPGGGYNEQFF; CDR3 DNA: TGCAGCGTTGATCCGGGAGGTGGTTACAATGAGCAGTTCTTC
clone size: .; V gene: TRBV29-1; CDR3 length: 11; D gene: .; J gene: TRBJ1-1; CDR3 protein: CSVAGWGEAFF; CDR3 DNA: TGCAGCGTGGCAGGGTGGGGTGAAGCTTTCTTT
clone size: many; V gene: TRBV5-6; CDR3 length: 14; D gene: .; J gene: TRBJ1-4; CDR3 protein: CASSSGATNEKLFF; CDR3 DNA: TGTGCCAGCAGCTCAGGGGCAACTAATGAAAAACTGTTTTTT
clone size: .; V gene: TRBV11-2; CDR3 length: 14; D gene: .; J gene: TRBJ1-2; CDR3 protein: CASSLASGVHGYTF; CDR3 DNA: TGTGCCAGCAGCTTAGCGAGCGGGGTTCATGGCTACACCTTC
clone size: few; V gene: TRBV20-1; CDR3 length: 13; D gene: .; J gene: TRBJ2-1; CDR3 protein: CSARWGVYNEQFF; CDR3 DNA: TGCAGTGCTAGGTGGGGGGTCTACAATGAGCAGTTCTTC
clone size: few; V gene: TRBV5-1; CDR3 length: 15; D gene: TRBD2; J gene: TRBJ2-1; CDR3 protein: CASSVGGSSYNEQFF; CDR3 DNA: TGCGCCAGCAGCGTGGGAGGGTCCTCCTACAATGAGCAGTTCTTC
clone size: few; V gene: TRBV20-1; CDR3 length: 12; D gene: .; J gene: TRBJ1-2; CDR3 protein: CSVSSGSNWCTF; CDR3 DNA: TGCAGTGTATCTTCGGGGAGTAATTGGTGCACCTTC
clone size: .; V gene: TRBV12-3/TRBV12-4; CDR3 length: 11; D gene: .; J gene: TRBJ2-7; CDR3 protein: CASSSGPEQYF; CDR3 DNA: TGTGCCAGCAGTTCCGGACCCGAGCAGTACTTC
clone size: .; V gene: TRBV12-3/TRBV12-4; CDR3 length: 13; D gene: .; J gene: TRBJ1-5; CDR3 protein: CASSLGWGQPQHF; CDR3 DNA: TGTGCCAGCAGTTTGGGATGGGGTCAGCCCCAGCATTTT
clone size: .; V gene: TRBV7-2; CDR3 length: 13; D gene: .; J gene: TRBJ2-1; CDR3 protein: CASSPVRYNEQFF; CDR3 DNA: TGTGCCAGCAGTCCAGTTAGGTACAATGAGCAGTTCTTC
clone size: .; V gene: TRBV29-1; CDR3 length: 10; D gene: TRBD1; J gene: TRBJ1-2; CDR3 protein: CSVGQGSYTF; CDR3 DNA: TGCAGCGTCGGACAGGGCAGCTACACCTTC
clone size: few; V gene: TRBV2; CDR3 length: 10; D gene: .; J gene: TRBJ1-2; CDR3 protein: CASSGQSATF; CDR3 DNA: TGTGCCAGCAGTGGGCAGTCCGCCACCTTC
clone size: .; V gene: TRBV4-2; CDR3 length: 15; D gene: .; J gene: TRBJ2-2; CDR3 protein: CASSQDAKRTGELFF; CDR3 DNA: TGTGCCAGCAGCCAAGATGCCAAAAGGACCGGGGAGCTGTTTTTT
clone size: many; V gene: TRBV5-5; CDR3 length: 18; D gene: .; J gene: TRBJ1-2; CDR3 protein: CASTPRRYREAPNYGYTF; CDR3 DNA: TGTGCCAGTACGCCGAGAAGATACAGGGAAGCTCCTAACTATGGCTACACCTTC
clone size: few; V gene: TRBV5-1; CDR3 length: 16; D gene: TRBD1; J gene: TRBJ2-3; CDR3 protein: CASSWGQGVMTDTQYF; CDR3 DNA: TGCGCCAGCAGCTGGGGACAGGGGGTCATGACAGATACGCAGTATTTT
clone size: few; V gene: TRBV28; CDR3 length: 14; D gene: .; J gene: TRBJ1-2; CDR3 protein: CASSLRAETYGYTF; CDR3 DNA: TGTGCCAGCAGTTTACGGGCAGAGACCTATGGCTACACCTTC
clone size: .; V gene: TRBV4-3; CDR3 length: 15; D gene: .; J gene: TRBJ1-6; CDR3 protein: CASSQKSQGFSPLHF; CDR3 DNA: TGCGCCAGCAGCCAAAAGTCACAGGGATTTTCACCCCTCCACTTT
clone size: .; V gene: TRBV7-9; CDR3 length: 15; D gene: .; J gene: TRBJ1-4; CDR3 protein: CASSLSTGPNEKLFF; CDR3 DNA: TGTGCCAGCAGCTTATCGACAGGCCCGAATGAAAAACTGTTTTTT
clone size: few; V gene: TRBV4-1; CDR3 length: 14; D gene: TRBD1; J gene: TRBJ2-7; CDR3 protein: CASSPRTGYYEQYF; CDR3 DNA: TGCGCCAGCAGCCCCCGGACAGGGTATTACGAGCAGTACTTC
clone size: .; V gene: TRBV12-3/TRBV12-4; CDR3 length: 18; D gene: TRBD1; J gene: TRBJ2-5; CDR3 protein: CASSWGQGIVGAQETQYF; CDR3 DNA: TGTGCCAGCAGTTGGGGACAGGGAATAGTAGGGGCTCAAGAGACCCAGTACTTC
clone size: .; V gene: TRBV27; CDR3 length: 13; D gene: TRBD1; J gene: TRBJ1-2; CDR3 protein: CASRGDSNYGYTF; CDR3 DNA: TGTGCCAGCAGAGGGGACAGTAACTATGGCTACACCTTC
clone size: .; V gene: TRBV3-1; CDR3 length: 13; D gene: .; J gene: TRBJ1-5; CDR3 protein: CASSRDTPGPQHF; CDR3 DNA: TGTGCCAGCAGCCGGGACACCCCAGGGCCCCAGCATTTT
clone size: .; V gene: TRBV12-3/TRBV12-4; CDR3 length: 12; D gene: .; J gene: TRBJ1-2; CDR3 protein: CASHSGTYGYTF; CDR3 DNA: TGTGCCAGCCATAGTGGGACCTATGGCTACACCTTC
clone size: many; V gene: TRBV4-3; CDR3 length: 13; D gene: .; J gene: TRBJ1-1; CDR3 protein: CASGQDLGTEAFF; CDR3 DNA: TGCGCCAGCGGGCAAGATCTTGGCACTGAAGCTTTCTTT
clone size: few; V gene: TRBV20-1; CDR3 length: 15; D gene: TRBD1; J gene: TRBJ2-7; CDR3 protein: CSANRGPRGSYEQYF; CDR3 DNA: TGCAGTGCAAACAGGGGCCCGAGGGGATCCTACGAGCAGTACTTC
clone size: .; V gene: TRBV12-3/TRBV12-4; CDR3 length: 12; D gene: .; J gene: TRBJ2-7; CDR3 protein: CASRDGAYEQYF; CDR3 DNA: TGTGCCAGCAGGGACGGTGCCTACGAGCAGTACTTC
clone size: .; V gene: TRBV10-3; CDR3 length: 14; D gene: .; J gene: TRBJ2-5; CDR3 protein: CAISGSGVRETQYF; CDR3 DNA: TGTGCCATCAGTGGATCAGGAGTCCGGGAGACCCAGTACTTC
clone size: .; V gene: TRBV3-1; CDR3 length: 13; D gene: .; J gene: TRBJ2-5; CDR3 protein: CASSLEAVPTQYF; CDR3 DNA: TGTGCCAGCAGCTTAGAAGCGGTCCCGACCCAGTACTTC
clone size: few; V gene: TRBV12-3/TRBV12-4; CDR3 length: 15; D gene: TRBD2; J gene: TRBJ2-2; CDR3 protein: CASSLPSGRAGELFF; CDR3 DNA: TGTGCCAGCAGTTTACCTAGCGGGAGGGCCGGGGAGCTGTTTTTT
clone size: few; V gene: TRBV20-1; CDR3 length: 12; D gene: .; J gene: TRBJ2-1; CDR3 protein: CSASVDYNEQFF; CDR3 DNA: TGCAGTGCTAGTGTTGATTACAATGAGCAGTTCTTC
clone size: many; V gene: TRBV11-2; CDR3 length: 13; D gene: .; J gene: TRBJ1-5; CDR3 protein: CASSLDLGQPQHF; CDR3 DNA: TGTGCCAGCAGCTTAGATCTCGGGCAGCCCCAGCATTTT
clone size: few; V gene: TRBV4-1; CDR3 length: 20; D gene: .; J gene: TRBJ1-1; CDR3 protein: CASSQVSYRPKGLVNTEAFF; CDR3 DNA: TGCGCCAGCAGCCAAGTCTCCTACAGACCCAAGGGGCTTGTGAACACTGAAGCTTTCTTT
clone size: .; V gene: TRBV12-3/TRBV12-4; CDR3 length: 14; D gene: .; J gene: TRBJ2-5; CDR3 protein: CASSSGQFKETQYF; CDR3 DNA: TGTGCCAGCAGTTCAGGACAGTTCAAAGAGACCCAGTACTTC